This T cell receptor beta chain stems from a study of blood T cell repertoires in COVID-19. Study information: Samples of COVID-19 (acute and convalescent) were obtained from the United States, Italy and Spain. T cells, B-cell-depleted T cells, or PBMCs provided the cDNA or gDNA that served as material.

The J segment lost 3 bases and the V segment lost 5 bases, leaving 5 bases of the junction unmatched. CDR1 and CDR2 (germline): SGHAT, FQNNGV. There are 14 residues in the CDR3. As originally analysed: The authors estimated nucleated cell counts from reference gene primer amplification. This table comes from immunoSEQ multiplex PCR, and its TCRdb copy is limited to in-frame clones, with some not included. That table supplies the V and J calls and clone size; D and trimming were determined from the DNA. The sample lists 200,000 to 250,000 clones, roughly 88% occurring once. The J gene is TRBJ2-3, the V gene TRBV11-2, with 7 bases that match TRBD2. The clonotype comes from a young man with active or convalescent COVID-19. Sequencing used peripheral blood. As DNA, the CDR3 is TGTGCCAGCAGCCGGGGGGTAAGGACAGATACGCAGTATTTT. It encodes CASSRGVRTDTQYF.